The rows below give T cell receptor beta chains drawn from one sample of a study of blood T cell repertoires in COVID-19. Only in-frame clones appear in the TCRdb table, and some are missing; sequencing was by immunoSEQ multiplex PCR. Of around 140,000 clones listed, roughly four fifths are singletons. The sequenced sample consisted of peripheral blood. Source of these receptors: a human donor with acute or convalescent COVID-19. The donor label of this sample is uncertain. CDR3s include the opening cysteine and the closing phenylalanine or tryptophan. A D gene is named only where the DNA matches it firmly. Rows give clone size only sometimes, using once, few, many, or a class for an expanded clone.

clone_size j_call d_call v_call cdr3_nt cdr3_aa
- TRBJ1-2 TRBD1 TRBV18 TGTGCCAGCTCGACAGGGACACGCGGGAATGGCTACACCTTC CASSTGTRGNGYTF
- TRBJ2-5 - TRBV13 TGTGCCAGCAGCTTAAGGCTCGGACAGCAAGAGACCCAGTACTTC CASSLRLGQQETQYF
- TRBJ1-4 TRBD1 TRBV7-6 TGTGCCAGCAGCATACAGGGGGCGCGGGGCGAAAAACTGTTTTTT CASSIQGARGEKLFF
- TRBJ2-1 TRBD1 TRBV27 TGTGCCAGCAGTCAGTGGGACAGGGACCACAATGAGCAGTTCTTC CASSQWDRDHNEQFF
- TRBJ1-2 TRBD1 TRBV4-2 TGTGCCAGCAGCCAAGAAGGACAGGGATATCAGTACACCTTC CASSQEGQGYQYTF
- TRBJ1-6 - TRBV4-3 TGCGCCAGCAGCCAAACAGGGTTAAGCAATTCACCCCTCCACTTT CASSQTGLSNSPLHF
many TRBJ2-5 TRBD2 TRBV4-2 TGTGCCAGCAGCCTCACCCAAGCGGGGGGTAGCCAAGAGACCCAGTACTTC CASSLTQAGGSQETQYF
- TRBJ1-2 - TRBV18 TGTGCCAGCTCACGGGAGGAACTAGGCTACACCTTC CASSREELGYTF
- TRBJ1-1 TRBD1 TRBV7-2 TGTGCCAGCAGCTTAGGGACAGGGATAGCTGAAGCTTTCTTT CASSLGTGIAEAFF
- TRBJ2-7 - TRBV6-6 TGTGCCAGCAGTTACCTTGCCAGGGACGAGCAGTACTTC CASSYLARDEQYF
- TRBJ1-1 - TRBV3-1/TRBV3-2 TGTGCCAGCAGCCAAACTTTCGGGGACACTGAAGCTTTCTTT CASSQTFGDTEAFF
- TRBJ1-4 - TRBV19 TGTGCCAGTACCAGTCAGTATAATGAAAAACTGTTTTTT CASTSQYNEKLFF
- TRBJ1-2 - TRBV7-2 TGTGCCAGCAGCTTAGTAGTCGGACAGAATGGCTACACCTTC CASSLVVGQNGYTF
- TRBJ1-5 - TRBV30 TGTGCCTGGAGTTCCGAGGATCAGCCCCAGCATTTT CAWSSEDQPQHF
- TRBJ1-2 TRBD1 TRBV29-1 TGCAGCGTTGTTAGACAGGGGGACTATGGCTACACCTTC CSVVRQGDYGYTF
- TRBJ1-1 TRBD1 TRBV6-2/TRBV6-3 TGTGCCAGCAGCCCCGGACAGGGGGCATCGGAGTACACTGAAGCTTTCTTT CASSPGQGASEYTEAFF
- TRBJ2-2 TRBD1 TRBV5-4 TGTGCCAGCAGCTTATTAAACAGGGGAGCGAACACCGGGGAGCTGTTTTTT CASSLLNRGANTGELFF
- TRBJ1-1 TRBD1 TRBV2 TGTGCCAGCAGAAGAGACAGGGGAAACACTGAAGCTTTCTTT CASRRDRGNTEAFF
once TRBJ1-3 - TRBV18 TGTGCCAGCTCACCACCGAGCCTCTCTGGAAACACCATATATTTT CASSPPSLSGNTIYF
- TRBJ1-3 - TRBV30 TGTGCCTGGAGTCCCCCTGGGGGCAGAGGAAACACCATATATTTT CAWSPPGGRGNTIYF
- TRBJ1-1 - TRBV30 TGTGCCTGGAGTGAGCCGGGGAGGAACACTGAAGCTTTCTTT CAWSEPGRNTEAFF
- TRBJ2-3 - TRBV3-1/TRBV3-2 TGTGCCAGCACCATTTCGAACACCTTAGGGGTGCAGTATTTT CASTISNTLGVQYF
- TRBJ2-5 - TRBV30 TGTGCCTGGAGTGGGCCTGGAGAGACCCAGTACTTC CAWSGPGETQYF
- TRBJ2-5 TRBD2 TRBV3-1/TRBV3-2 TGTGCCAGCAGCCTTACTAGCGGGGGCGGGTACTTC CASSLTSGGGYF
- TRBJ2-2 - TRBV7-3 TGTGCCAGCAGCTTGGTTTCACGGGGCACCGGGGAGCTGTTTTTT CASSLVSRGTGELFF
- TRBJ2-1 TRBD2 TRBV13 TGTGCCAGCAGCACCAGCGGGGGGGCGGGGAATGAGCAGTTCTTC CASSTSGGAGNEQFF
- TRBJ1-1 TRBD1 TRBV7-9 TGTGCCAGCAGCTCGGGACAGTGGGGCACTGAAGCTTTCTTT CASSSGQWGTEAFF
- TRBJ2-5 - TRBV7-9 TGTGCCAGCAGCTTAGTGGGGTCCCCCAGAGGGGAGACCCAGTACTTC CASSLVGSPRGETQYF
- TRBJ2-6 TRBD1 TRBV10-3 TGTGCCATCCAAGCACGTGTGGGACAGAGCTCTGGGGCCAACGTCCTGACTTTC CAIQARVGQSSGANVLTF
- TRBJ2-7 TRBD1 TRBV29-1 TGCAGCGTTGGCAGGACAGGGTCCTACGAGCAGTACTTC CSVGRTGSYEQYF
- TRBJ1-6 TRBD1 TRBV5-4 TGTGCCAGCAGCCCCGACAGGGTGGCCTATAATTCACCCCTCCACTTT CASSPDRVAYNSPLHF
- TRBJ2-1 TRBD1 TRBV3-1/TRBV3-2 TGTGCCAGCAGCCAAGATAGACAGGGATATGTAAGTGAGCAGTTCTTC CASSQDRQGYVSEQFF
- TRBJ1-4 - TRBV9 TGTGCCAGCAGCGTAGAGACGGGAAAACTGTTTTTT CASSVETGKLFF
- TRBJ1-4 - TRBV7-9 TGTGCCAGCAGTCCCGGTGGGGCCTGGCGTGAAAAACTGTTTTTT CASSPGGAWREKLFF
- TRBJ2-3 - TRBV6-4 TGTGCCAGCACCCCGCCCAGGGGCCCTAGCACAGATACGCAGTATTTT CASTPPRGPSTDTQYF
- TRBJ1-1 - TRBV18 TGTGCCAGCTCACCTGACCTAGCTACGGTCGGGGGCACTGAAGCTTTCTTT CASSPDLATVGGTEAFF
- TRBJ1-4 - TRBV21-1 TGTGCCAGCAAGACCCCGGGACAGGGGGATGAAAAACTGTTTTTT CASKTPGQGDEKLFF
- TRBJ1-1 - TRBV5-1 TGCGCCAGCAGCTTGACGCAGGGCCGGACTGAAGCTTTCTTT CASSLTQGRTEAFF
few TRBJ1-2 - TRBV13 TGTGCCAGCACCGTGGGGAGGGCCTCTGGCTACACCTTC CASTVGRASGYTF
- TRBJ1-2 - TRBV4-3 TGCGCCAGCAGCTCAAGAGGGTATGGCTACACCTTC CASSSRGYGYTF